This entry concerns a single T cell receptor (beta chain). This sample was taken from a study of cytomegalovirus exposure and HLA in healthy donors. Germline V lookup: CDR1 LNHDA, CDR2 SQIVND (reference sequence). The length of the CDR3 is 17 residues. Trimming pared 4 bases from V and 2 bases from J, leaving 18 bases between. PCR employed 60 Vbeta and 13 Jbeta primers. Clones were sequenced by immunoSEQ multiplex PCR, and TCRdb holds only the in-frame ones, with some missing. The table has around 150,000 clones, about 61% seen once. The specimen sequenced was PBMCs. This sequence was found in a male donor in good health and CMV-seronegative. J is TRBJ1-5 and V is TRBV19, with D perhaps TRBD1 (6 bases). The CDR3 nucleotides are TGTGCCAGTAGTACCCTACCTAGGGGGGGAGGCAATCAGCCCCAGCATTTT. Translation: CASSTLPRGGGNQPQHF.